One TCR beta chain is described in this entry. This sample was included in a study of cytomegalovirus exposure and HLA in healthy donors. The PCR had 60 Vbeta and 13 Jbeta primers. The assay was immunoSEQ multiplex PCR, and TCRdb's table has in-frame clones only and misses some. The table records 150,000 or so clones, about 75% of them present only once. The sequenced sample consisted of PBMCs. This receptor was taken from a male donor in good health and CMV-seronegative.

CDR3 sequence reads: CASSPAGGPQETQYF. In DNA form, the CDR3 reads TGTGCCAGCAGCCCTGCGGGGGGCCCCCAGGAGACCCAGTACTTC. This rearrangement joins TRBV9 to TRBJ2-5, with 8 bases aligning to TRBD2. This CDR3 contains 15 residues. Unmatched junction bases numbered 10, after V lost 4 bases and J lost 5 bases. CDR1 SGDLS and CDR2 YYNGEE come from the germline V gene.